These T cell receptor beta chains were read from a single sample in a study of human T cells and chemical hapten exposure. Each CDR3 protein gets one entry after TCRdb re-called the 5' RACE reads with MiXCR. The sample carries around 80,000 distinct CDR3 sequences, approximately 16% recorded once. The receptors originated from a female donor in good health. Both conserved end residues are part of each CDR3. D genes are given only for firm matches. Not every row has a clone size; where given, it reads once, few, many or a size class.

clone size: few; D gene: TRBD1; J gene: TRBJ1-5; V gene: TRBV12-5; CDR3 DNA: TGTGCTAGTGGGCCAGGGGGCGGGAGCAATCAGCCCCAGCATTTT; CDR3 protein: CASGPGGGSNQPQHF
clone size: NA; D gene: NA; J gene: TRBJ1-1; V gene: TRBV12-3/TRBV12-4; CDR3 DNA: TGTGCCAGCAGTTTCCAAGTGAACACTGAAGCTTTCTTT; CDR3 protein: CASSFQVNTEAFF
clone size: few; D gene: NA; J gene: TRBJ2-1; V gene: TRBV9; CDR3 DNA: TGTGCCAGCAGCGTCGAAGGGGCTCCAGGTAATGAGCAGTTCTTC; CDR3 protein: CASSVEGAPGNEQFF
clone size: NA; D gene: TRBD1; J gene: TRBJ2-1; V gene: TRBV28; CDR3 DNA: TGTGCCAGCAGCCTTGGGACAGGGGGCGTAGGGGGGCAGTTCTTC; CDR3 protein: CASSLGTGGVGGQFF
clone size: NA; D gene: NA; J gene: TRBJ1-5; V gene: TRBV6-6; CDR3 DNA: TGTGCCAGCACTTTACTTCAGGGATTTGCTCAGCCCCAGCATTTT; CDR3 protein: CASTLLQGFAQPQHF
clone size: many; D gene: TRBD1; J gene: TRBJ2-3; V gene: TRBV5-4; CDR3 DNA: TGTGCCAGCAGCGGACGGACAGGGGTTGACACAGATACGCAGTATTTT; CDR3 protein: CASSGRTGVDTDTQYF
clone size: NA; D gene: NA; J gene: TRBJ1-5; V gene: TRBV18; CDR3 DNA: TGTGCCAGCGCGCCGGCAGTTAATAGCAATCAGCCCCAGCATTTT; CDR3 protein: CASAPAVNSNQPQHF
clone size: NA; D gene: TRBD2; J gene: TRBJ2-7; V gene: TRBV12-3/TRBV12-4; CDR3 DNA: TGTGCCAGCAGTTTATACTTGGGACTAGGATCCCCCTCCTACGAGCAGTACTTC; CDR3 protein: CASSLYLGLGSPSYEQYF
clone size: NA; D gene: NA; J gene: TRBJ1-5; V gene: TRBV20-1; CDR3 DNA: TGCAGTGCTAGACAGGACAGCAATCAGCCCCAGCATTTT; CDR3 protein: CSARQDSNQPQHF
clone size: NA; D gene: TRBD1; J gene: TRBJ2-7; V gene: TRBV20-1; CDR3 DNA: TGCAGTGCTCCCCGACAGGGGATCTACGAGCAGTACTTC; CDR3 protein: CSAPRQGIYEQYF
clone size: NA; D gene: TRBD2; J gene: TRBJ2-3; V gene: TRBV20-1; CDR3 DNA: TGCAGTGCCACCGGGACTAGCGGGACTAGCACAGATACGCAGTATTTT; CDR3 protein: CSATGTSGTSTDTQYF
clone size: NA; D gene: NA; J gene: TRBJ1-1; V gene: TRBV5-5; CDR3 DNA: TGTGCCAGCAGCTTGTCGGGGCAGGGTAATACTGAAGCTTTCTTT; CDR3 protein: CASSLSGQGNTEAFF
clone size: NA; D gene: TRBD1; J gene: TRBJ2-7; V gene: TRBV19; CDR3 DNA: TGTGCCAGTAGTAGACCGGGACAGGGGACCTACGAGCAGTACTTC; CDR3 protein: CASSRPGQGTYEQYF
clone size: few; D gene: TRBD1; J gene: TRBJ2-2; V gene: TRBV24-1; CDR3 DNA: TGTGCCACCAGTGATCCCGGACAGGGTTGGACCGGGGAGCTGTTTTTT; CDR3 protein: CATSDPGQGWTGELFF
clone size: few; D gene: TRBD2; J gene: TRBJ2-3; V gene: TRBV9; CDR3 DNA: TGTGCCAGCAGCGTAGGGCTAGCGGAAACAGATACGCAGTATTTT; CDR3 protein: CASSVGLAETDTQYF
clone size: few; D gene: NA; J gene: TRBJ2-4; V gene: TRBV7-2; CDR3 DNA: TGTGCCAGCAGCCTCAATTTAGCCAACTTAAACATTCAGTACTTC; CDR3 protein: CASSLNLANLNIQYF
clone size: NA; D gene: TRBD1; J gene: TRBJ2-3; V gene: TRBV7-8; CDR3 DNA: TGTGCCAGCAGCCTCAGGACAGGAGGTCGCGCAGATACGCAGTATTTT; CDR3 protein: CASSLRTGGRADTQYF
clone size: NA; D gene: NA; J gene: TRBJ1-1; V gene: TRBV6-6; CDR3 DNA: TGTGCCAGCAGTTGGGGCGGAGAGGGCGCTTTCTTT; CDR3 protein: CASSWGGEGAFF
clone size: few; D gene: NA; J gene: TRBJ2-7; V gene: TRBV5-1; CDR3 DNA: TGCGCCAGCAGTTACAGAGGCTACGAGCAGTACTTC; CDR3 protein: CASSYRGYEQYF
clone size: NA; D gene: NA; J gene: TRBJ2-1; V gene: TRBV5-4; CDR3 DNA: TGTGCCAGCAGCTTGGGGCTAGTCGCTTATGAGCAGTTCTTC; CDR3 protein: CASSLGLVAYEQFF
clone size: few; D gene: TRBD2; J gene: TRBJ2-3; V gene: TRBV6-2/TRBV6-3; CDR3 DNA: TGTGCCAGCACCGCCGGGACTAGCAGCGATACGCAGTATTTT; CDR3 protein: CASTAGTSSDTQYF
clone size: NA; D gene: NA; J gene: TRBJ1-6; V gene: TRBV6-6; CDR3 DNA: TGTGCCAGCAGTTTGCAGGGGTATAATTCACCCCTCCACTTT; CDR3 protein: CASSLQGYNSPLHF
clone size: NA; D gene: NA; J gene: TRBJ2-6; V gene: TRBV7-9; CDR3 DNA: TGTGCCAGCAGCTTGTTTACAGGGAGGTCTGGGGCCAACGTCCTGACTTTC; CDR3 protein: CASSLFTGRSGANVLTF
clone size: NA; D gene: NA; J gene: TRBJ1-1; V gene: TRBV7-2; CDR3 DNA: TGTGCCAGCAGCTTATCAATTCAGGGGAACACTGAAGCTTTCTTT; CDR3 protein: CASSLSIQGNTEAFF
clone size: many; D gene: NA; J gene: TRBJ1-2; V gene: TRBV20-1; CDR3 DNA: TGCAGTGCTATACAAGGGGGGAGTTATGGCTACACCTTC; CDR3 protein: CSAIQGGSYGYTF
clone size: NA; D gene: NA; J gene: TRBJ2-1; V gene: TRBV5-1; CDR3 DNA: TGCGCCAGCAGCTTGGCCGCGGCAGGGGTTGACAATGAGCAGTTCTTC; CDR3 protein: CASSLAAAGVDNEQFF
clone size: NA; D gene: NA; J gene: TRBJ1-2; V gene: TRBV29-1; CDR3 DNA: TGCAGCGTTGATGTGGCGGAATCAGCTAACTATGGCTACACCTTC; CDR3 protein: CSVDVAESANYGYTF
clone size: few; D gene: NA; J gene: TRBJ1-6; V gene: TRBV2; CDR3 DNA: TGTGCCAGCAGTGAAACCGGGCGAGATTCACCCCTCCACTTT; CDR3 protein: CASSETGRDSPLHF
clone size: few; D gene: TRBD1; J gene: TRBJ1-6; V gene: TRBV18; CDR3 DNA: TGTGCCAGCTCACCGACAGGGAACTATAATTCACCCCTCCACTTT; CDR3 protein: CASSPTGNYNSPLHF
clone size: NA; D gene: NA; J gene: TRBJ2-7; V gene: TRBV20-1; CDR3 DNA: TGCAGTGCTAGACGCCAGGGTAACTACGAGCAGTACTTC; CDR3 protein: CSARRQGNYEQYF
clone size: few; D gene: NA; J gene: TRBJ2-2; V gene: TRBV7-2; CDR3 DNA: TGTGCCAGCAGCTCCCAATCGTACACCGGGGAGCTGTTTTTT; CDR3 protein: CASSSQSYTGELFF
clone size: NA; D gene: NA; J gene: TRBJ2-7; V gene: TRBV30; CDR3 DNA: TGTGCCTGGAGTGTGAACCGTATGCAAACCTACGAGCAGTACTTC; CDR3 protein: CAWSVNRMQTYEQYF
clone size: NA; D gene: TRBD2; J gene: TRBJ2-7; V gene: TRBV19; CDR3 DNA: TGTGCCAGTAGTCACCGAAGATCCCCTAGCGGAGCTTCCTACGAGCAGTACTTC; CDR3 protein: CASSHRRSPSGASYEQYF
clone size: few; D gene: NA; J gene: TRBJ1-3; V gene: TRBV18; CDR3 DNA: TGTGCCAGCTCACCATTCGGTGCCCGCTCTGGAAACACCATATATTTT; CDR3 protein: CASSPFGARSGNTIYF
clone size: few; D gene: NA; J gene: TRBJ2-1; V gene: TRBV6-1; CDR3 DNA: TGTGCCAGCAGGGGGCGACGGGGTTACAATGAGCAGTTCTTC; CDR3 protein: CASRGRRGYNEQFF
clone size: few; D gene: TRBD1; J gene: TRBJ2-3; V gene: TRBV6-6; CDR3 DNA: TGTGCCAGCAGTTATAGACAGGGGGGAGATACGCAGTATTTT; CDR3 protein: CASSYRQGGDTQYF
clone size: few; D gene: NA; J gene: TRBJ1-5; V gene: TRBV21-1; CDR3 DNA: TGTGCCAGCAGCAAAGCGGATAGACAGGTCATTCGGAATCAGCCCCAGCATTTT; CDR3 protein: CASSKADRQVIRNQPQHF
clone size: few; D gene: NA; J gene: TRBJ1-3; V gene: TRBV19; CDR3 DNA: TGTGCCAGTACCGATCTCGCGGGTAGCTCTGGAAACACCATATATTTT; CDR3 protein: CASTDLAGSSGNTIYF